The following is a T cell receptor (beta chain) sequence with its context. The data were taken from a study of blood T cell repertoires in COVID-19. Study-level information: PBMCs, B-cell-depleted T cells, or T cells were the source of the cDNA or gDNA that made up the material.

The germline V gene encodes CDR1 SGHRS and CDR2 YFSETQ. V gave up 4 bases and J gave up 10 bases; unmatched junction bases: 8. This CDR3 is built from 13 residues. Using immunoSEQ multiplex PCR, the repertoire was profiled, and TCRdb retains in-frame clones only, with some absent. The sample carries more than 120,000 clones, more than 75% recorded once. The chain links TRBV5-1 to TRBJ2-1, with 7 bases aligning to TRBD1. This sequence originates from a human donor in a cohort sampled during active COVID-19. The sample consisted of peripheral blood. The CDR3 region has the DNA TGCGCCAGCAGCCCCTACAGGGGTGAGGAGCAGTTCTTC. As protein: CASSPYRGEEQFF.